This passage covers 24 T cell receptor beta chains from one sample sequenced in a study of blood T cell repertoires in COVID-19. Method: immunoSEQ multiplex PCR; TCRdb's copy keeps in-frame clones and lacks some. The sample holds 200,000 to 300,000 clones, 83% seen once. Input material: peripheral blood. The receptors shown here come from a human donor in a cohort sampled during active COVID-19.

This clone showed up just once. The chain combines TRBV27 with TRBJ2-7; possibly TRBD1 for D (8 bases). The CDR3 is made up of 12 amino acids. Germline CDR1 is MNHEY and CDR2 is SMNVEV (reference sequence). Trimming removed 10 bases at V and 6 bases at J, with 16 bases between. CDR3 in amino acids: CAIWTGRGEQYF. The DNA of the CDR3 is TGTGCCATCTGGACAGGGAGGGGCGAGCAGTACTTC.

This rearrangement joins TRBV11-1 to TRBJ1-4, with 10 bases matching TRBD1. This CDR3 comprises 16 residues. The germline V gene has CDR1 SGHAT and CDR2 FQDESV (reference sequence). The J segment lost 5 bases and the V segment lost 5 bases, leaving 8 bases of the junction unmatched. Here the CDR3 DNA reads TGTGCCAGCAGCCCGAAAGACAGGGGGCGGAATGAAAAACTGTTTTTT. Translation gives CASSPKDRGRNEKLFF.

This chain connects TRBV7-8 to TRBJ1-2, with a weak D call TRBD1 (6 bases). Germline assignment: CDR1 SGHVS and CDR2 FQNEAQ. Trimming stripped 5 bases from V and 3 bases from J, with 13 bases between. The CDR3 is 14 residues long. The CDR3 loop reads CASSHRDTYYGYTF. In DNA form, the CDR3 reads TGTGCCAGCAGCCACCGGGACACATACTATGGCTACACCTTC.

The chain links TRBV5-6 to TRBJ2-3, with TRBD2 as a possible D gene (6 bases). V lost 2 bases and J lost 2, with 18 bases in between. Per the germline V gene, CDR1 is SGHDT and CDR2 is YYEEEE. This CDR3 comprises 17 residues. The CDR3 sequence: CASSFIPTSIATDTQYF. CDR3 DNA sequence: TGTGCCAGCAGCTTCATACCGACTAGTATCGCCACAGATACGCAGTATTTT.

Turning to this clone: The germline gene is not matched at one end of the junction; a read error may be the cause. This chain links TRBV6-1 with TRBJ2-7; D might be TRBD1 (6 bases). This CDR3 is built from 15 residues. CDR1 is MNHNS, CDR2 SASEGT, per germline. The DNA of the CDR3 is TGTGCCAGCAGTAAAGCAGGGGTTATCTCCTACGAGCAGTACTTC. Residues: CASSKAGVISYEQYF.

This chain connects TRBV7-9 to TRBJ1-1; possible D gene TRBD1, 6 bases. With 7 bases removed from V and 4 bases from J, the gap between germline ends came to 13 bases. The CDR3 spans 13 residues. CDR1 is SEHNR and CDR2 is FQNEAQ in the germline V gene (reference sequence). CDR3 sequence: CASTELGGTEAFF. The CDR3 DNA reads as TGTGCCAGCACAGAATTAGGGGGCACTGAAGCTTTCTTT.

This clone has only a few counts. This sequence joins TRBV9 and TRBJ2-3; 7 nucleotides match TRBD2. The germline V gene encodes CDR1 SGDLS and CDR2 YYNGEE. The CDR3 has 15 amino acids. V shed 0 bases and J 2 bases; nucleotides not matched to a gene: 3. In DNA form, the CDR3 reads TGTGCCAGCAGCGTAGCGGGGGGACTCACAGATACGCAGTATTTT. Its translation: CASSVAGGLTDTQYF.

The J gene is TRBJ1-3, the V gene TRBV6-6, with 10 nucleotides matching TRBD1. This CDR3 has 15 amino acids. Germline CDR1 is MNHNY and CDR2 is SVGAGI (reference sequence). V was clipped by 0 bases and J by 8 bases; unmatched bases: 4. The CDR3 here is CASSYSGQGGDTIYF. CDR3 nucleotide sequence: TGTGCCAGCAGTTACTCAGGACAGGGGGGAGACACCATATATTTT.

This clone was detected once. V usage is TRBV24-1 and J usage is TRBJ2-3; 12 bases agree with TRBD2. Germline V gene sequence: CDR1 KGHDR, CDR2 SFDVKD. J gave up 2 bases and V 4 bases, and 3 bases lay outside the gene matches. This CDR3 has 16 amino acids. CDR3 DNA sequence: TGTGCCACCAGTGAGGCTAGCGGGAGGGCCACAGATACGCAGTATTTT. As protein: CATSEASGRATDTQYF.

Here the CDR3 reads CASSSNGVYTQYF. The CDR3 region has the DNA TGCGCCAGCAGCTCAAACGGGGTGTATACGCAGTATTTT. The chain employs TRBV5-1 and TRBJ2-3; TRBD2 is a possible D gene (5 bases). CDR1 is SGHRS, CDR2 YFSETQ, per germline. The V end was cut by 3 bases, the J end by 7 bases, with 12 bases between. This CDR3 contains 13 residues.

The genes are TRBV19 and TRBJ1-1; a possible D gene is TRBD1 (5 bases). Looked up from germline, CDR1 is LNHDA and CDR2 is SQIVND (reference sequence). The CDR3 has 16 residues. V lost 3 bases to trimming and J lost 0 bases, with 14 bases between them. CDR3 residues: CASSIGQGGVNTEAFF. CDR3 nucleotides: TGTGCCAGTAGTATTGGGCAGGGAGGAGTGAACACTGAAGCTTTCTTT.

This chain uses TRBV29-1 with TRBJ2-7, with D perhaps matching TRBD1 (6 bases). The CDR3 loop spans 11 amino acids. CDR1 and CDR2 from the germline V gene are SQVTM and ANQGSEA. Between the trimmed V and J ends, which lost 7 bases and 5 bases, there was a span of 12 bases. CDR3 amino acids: CSAYTGNEQYF. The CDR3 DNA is TGCAGCGCATATACAGGGAACGAGCAGTACTTC.

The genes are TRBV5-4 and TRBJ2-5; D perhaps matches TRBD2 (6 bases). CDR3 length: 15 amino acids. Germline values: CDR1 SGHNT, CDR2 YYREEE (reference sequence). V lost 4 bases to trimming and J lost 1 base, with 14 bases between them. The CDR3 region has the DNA TGTGCCAGCAGCCCTGGTGCTAGCGCCCAAGAGACCCAGTACTTC. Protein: CASSPGASAQETQYF.

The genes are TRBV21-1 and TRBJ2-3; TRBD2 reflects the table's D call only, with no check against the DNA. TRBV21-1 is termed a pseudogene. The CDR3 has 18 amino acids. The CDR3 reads CASSGRGGLALYTDTQYF. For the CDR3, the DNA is TGTGCCAGCAGCGGGCGAGGGGGACTAGCTTTGTATACAGATACGCAGTATTTT.

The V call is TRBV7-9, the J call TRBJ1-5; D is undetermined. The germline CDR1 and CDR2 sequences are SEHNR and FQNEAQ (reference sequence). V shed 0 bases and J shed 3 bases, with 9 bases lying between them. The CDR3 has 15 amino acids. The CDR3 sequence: CASSLAGSPNQPQHF. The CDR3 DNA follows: TGTGCCAGCAGCTTAGCTGGCAGTCCCAATCAGCCCCAGCATTTT.

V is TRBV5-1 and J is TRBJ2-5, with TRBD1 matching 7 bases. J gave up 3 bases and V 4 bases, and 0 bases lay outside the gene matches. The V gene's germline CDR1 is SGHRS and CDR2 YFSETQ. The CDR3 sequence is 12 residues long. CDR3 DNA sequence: TGCGCCAGCAGCACAGGGGAAGAGACCCAGTACTTC. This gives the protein CASSTGEETQYF.

The chain's CDR3 is CASSAELAAYQETQYF. The DNA for the CDR3 is TGCGCCAGCAGCGCCGAACTAGCGGCCTACCAAGAGACCCAGTACTTC. The chain is built from TRBV5-1 and TRBJ2-5; 8 nucleotides agree with TRBD2. J lost 0 bases, V lost 4 bases, and 8 bases had no gene match. The CDR3 contains 16 residues. The germline CDR1 and CDR2 sequences are SGHRS and YFSETQ. Full variable domain (rest looked up from reference TRBV5-1 and TRBJ2-5): KAGVTQTPRYLIKTRGQQVTLSCSPISGHRSVSWYQQTPGQGLQFLFEYFSETQRNKGNFPGRFSGRQFSNSRSEMNVSTLELGDSALYLCASSAELAAYQETQYFGPGTRLLVL.

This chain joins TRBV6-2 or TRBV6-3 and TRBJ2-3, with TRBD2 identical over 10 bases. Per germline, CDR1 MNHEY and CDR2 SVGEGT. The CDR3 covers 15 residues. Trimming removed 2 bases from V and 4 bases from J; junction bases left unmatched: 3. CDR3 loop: CASSYGTSDPDTQYF. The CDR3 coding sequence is TGTGCCAGCAGTTACGGGACTAGCGACCCAGATACGCAGTATTTT.

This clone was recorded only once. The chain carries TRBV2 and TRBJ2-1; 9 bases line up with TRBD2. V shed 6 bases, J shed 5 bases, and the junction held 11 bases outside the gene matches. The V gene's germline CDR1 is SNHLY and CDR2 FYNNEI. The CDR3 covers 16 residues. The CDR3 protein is CASRWMGREGNNEQFF. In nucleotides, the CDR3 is TGTGCCAGCAGGTGGATGGGGCGGGAGGGGAACAATGAGCAGTTCTTC. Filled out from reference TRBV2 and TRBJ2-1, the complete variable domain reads EPEVTQTPSHQVTQMGQEVILRCVPISNHLYFYWYRQILGQKVEFLVSFYNNEISEKSEIFDDQFSVERPDGSNFTLKIRSTKLEDSAMYFCASRWMGREGNNEQFFGPGTRLTVL.

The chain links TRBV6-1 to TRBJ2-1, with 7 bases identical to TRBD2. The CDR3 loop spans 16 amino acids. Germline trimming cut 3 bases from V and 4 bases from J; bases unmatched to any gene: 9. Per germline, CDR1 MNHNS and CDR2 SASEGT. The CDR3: CASSDPWREIYNEQFF. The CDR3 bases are TGTGCCAGCAGTGACCCTTGGCGGGAGATTTACAATGAGCAGTTCTTC.

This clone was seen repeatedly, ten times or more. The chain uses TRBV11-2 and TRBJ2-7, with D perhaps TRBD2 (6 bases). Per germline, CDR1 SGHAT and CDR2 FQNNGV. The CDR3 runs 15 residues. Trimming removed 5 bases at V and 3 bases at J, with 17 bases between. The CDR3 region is CASSVSMGGNYEQYF. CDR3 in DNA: TGTGCCAGCAGCGTCTCGATGGGGGGAAACTACGAGCAGTACTTC.

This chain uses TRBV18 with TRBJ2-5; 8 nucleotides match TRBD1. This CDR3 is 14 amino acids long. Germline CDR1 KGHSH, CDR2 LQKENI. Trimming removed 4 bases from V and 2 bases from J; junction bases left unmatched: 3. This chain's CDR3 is CASSQRQGQETQYF. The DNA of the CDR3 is TGTGCCAGCTCACAACGACAGGGGCAAGAGACCCAGTACTTC.

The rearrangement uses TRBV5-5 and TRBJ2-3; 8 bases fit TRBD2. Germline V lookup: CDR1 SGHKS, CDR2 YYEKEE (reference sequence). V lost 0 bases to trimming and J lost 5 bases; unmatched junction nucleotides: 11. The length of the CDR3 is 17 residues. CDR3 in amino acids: CASSLASRGALRDTQYF. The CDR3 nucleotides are TGTGCCAGCAGCTTGGCGTCGCGGGGGGCCCTACGAGATACGCAGTATTTT.

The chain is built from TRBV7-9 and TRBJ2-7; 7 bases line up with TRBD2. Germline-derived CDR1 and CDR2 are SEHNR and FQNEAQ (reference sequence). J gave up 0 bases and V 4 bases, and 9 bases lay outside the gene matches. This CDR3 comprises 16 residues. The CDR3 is CASSSPERGSSYEQYF. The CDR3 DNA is TGTGCCAGCAGCTCTCCCGAGCGGGGAAGCTCCTACGAGCAGTACTTC.